There are a few counts of the clone carrying this TCR beta chain. The antigen remains undetermined. The primer mix had 60 Vbeta and 13 Jbeta primers. Sequenced by immunoSEQ multiplex PCR; TCRdb stores in-frame clones only, minus some. The repertoire includes about 160,000 clones, 84% of them detected once, and approximately 1.9% sits in the top ten. These data are taken from a study of cytomegalovirus exposure and HLA in healthy donors. Overall study: Previous work identified roughly 120 million unique TCR beta sequences from approximately 190 million T cells. Study-level results: The authors assumed roughly uniform sequencing depth across donors for presence/absence analyses.

Sampled while nominally healthy, donors likely had unrecorded immune exposures. CDR3 size: 17 residues. V was clipped by 3 bases and J by 3 bases; unmatched bases: 13. Per germline, CDR1 MGHDK and CDR2 SYGVNS. This chain links TRBV25-1 with TRBJ2-7; 8 bases map to TRBD1. The receptor was isolated from a man between 18 and 29 years old in good health and CMV-seronegative. Material for sequencing was PBMCs. CDR3 loop: CASSDPSRDRYRYEQYF. As DNA, the CDR3 is TGTGCCAGCAGTGACCCGTCCCGGGACAGGTACCGCTACGAGCAGTACTTC.